The 2 T cell receptor beta chains in this list originate from one sample, sequenced in a study of control samples from healthy donors and cancer patients. Produced via immunoSEQ multiplex PCR; TCRdb's table is partial and in-frame only. The table shows under 200,000 clones, with less than 95% occurring only once. The sample taken for sequencing was PBMCs. The receptors derive from a man in his fifties or sixties with colorectal cancer.

V and J are TRBV28 and TRBJ2-5; 8 bases fit TRBD1. Trimming removed 4 bases from V and 2 bases from J; junction bases left unmatched: 9. Germline V gene data show CDR1 as MDHEN and CDR2 as SYDVKM. The CDR3 totals 16 residues. Written as DNA, the CDR3 is TGTGCCAGCAGTTACCCCAGGGGACAGGCTCAAGAGACCCAGTACTTC. Encoded protein: CASSYPRGQAQETQYF.

This chain connects TRBV11-2 to TRBJ2-7; no clear D. Germline values: CDR1 SGHAT, CDR2 FQNNGV. The CDR3 is 13 amino acids. Trimming took off 6 bases at V and 1 base at J, with 10 bases between the two ends. The CDR3 DNA follows: TGTGCCAGCAGGCCGCGCCTTTCCTACGAGCAGTACTTC. This gives the protein CASRPRLSYEQYF.